The TCR beta chain described here comes from a study of Tregs in tolerant kidney transplant recipients. Study findings and constraints: Tregs expanded with activated donor B cells seemed most donor-specific.

Unstimulated regulatory T cells (CD4+CD25+CD127-), CD4+CD25- non-regulatory cells, CD4 and CD8 cells were FACS-sorted from thawed PBMCs. Using immunoSEQ multiplex PCR, the repertoire was profiled, and TCRdb retains in-frame clones only, with some absent. The data show 100,000 to 120,000 clones, with around 87% seen just once and nearly 0.35% held by the top ten. Trimming removed 4 bases from V and 4 bases from J; junction bases left unmatched: 7. The CDR3 is made up of 14 amino acids. Germline loops: CDR1 SNHLY, CDR2 FYNNEI. With respect to this clone: What it recognizes is unknown.

The receptor was derived from a human donor who received a combined kidney and bone marrow transplant. The V gene is TRBV2, the J gene TRBJ2-7, with 7 bases matching TRBD1. Here the sequenced sample was CD4+ T cells from blood, taken before the transplant. CDR3 residues: CASSVEGQLYEQYF. CDR3 sequence (DNA): TGTGCCAGCAGTGTAGAGGGACAGCTATACGAGCAGTACTTC.